Listed below are T cell receptor beta chains from one sample, sequenced in a study of human thymus T cells. Using immunoSEQ multiplex PCR, the repertoire was profiled, and TCRdb retains in-frame clones only, with some absent. The top ten clones hold around 0.025% of a sample with some 120,000 clones, about 95% of them seen once. The material sequenced was thymus tissue. Source of these receptors: a boy under two years old with a congenital heart defect but otherwise immunologically healthy. Each CDR3 is given with its conserved first and last residue. A D gene is named only where the DNA matches it firmly. Size is omitted from some rows. Given values are once, few, many or a class for expanded clones.

>TRBJ1-1|once|NA|TRBV5-4
TGTGCCAGCAGCTTGGATTCCCTTGGGGGTTCTGAAGCTTTCTTT
CASSLDSLGGSEAFF
>TRBJ1-1|NA|TRBD1|TRBV7-2
TGTGCCAGCAGCTTAGCGTCCAACAGGGGGAGTGAAGCTTTCTTT
CASSLASNRGSEAFF
>TRBJ2-2|NA|NA|TRBV4-3
TGCGCCAGCAGCCAAGAGAGAGGGCCAGGCCCTCTCACCGGGGAGCTGTTTTTT
CASSQERGPGPLTGELFF
>TRBJ1-2|NA|NA|TRBV6-5
TGTGCCAGCAGCCACGGACGGGGCTATGGCTACACCTTC
CASSHGRGYGYTF
>TRBJ2-1|NA|NA|TRBV4-1
TGCGCCAGCAGCCAAGGGCACCGAGAAACGGGCAATGAGCAGTTCTTC
CASSQGHRETGNEQFF
>TRBJ2-7|NA|NA|TRBV28
TGTGCCAGCAGTCCACGAAAGGACTACGAGCAGTACTTC
CASSPRKDYEQYF
>TRBJ1-1|few|NA|TRBV14
TGTGCCAGCAGCCAAGATGACAGGCTGAACACTGAAGCTTTCTTT
CASSQDDRLNTEAFF
>TRBJ1-2|NA|NA|TRBV21-1
TGTGCCAGCAGCAACAAGGTCGGGACAGCGGGGGGCTATGGCTACACCTTC
CASSNKVGTAGGYGYTF
>TRBJ2-7|once|NA|TRBV5-8
TGTGCCAGCAGCTTGGTGGCAATCTACGAGCAGTACTTC
CASSLVAIYEQYF
>TRBJ2-7|NA|NA|TRBV13
TGTGCCAGCAGCTTAGAAGGGTCGGGGGGCCGCTACGAGCAGTACTTC
CASSLEGSGGRYEQYF
>TRBJ1-3|NA|NA|TRBV7-9
TGTGCCAGCAGCTTAGCGCCAAAGGGGACCAACACCATATATTTT
CASSLAPKGTNTIYF
>TRBJ1-2|NA|NA|TRBV6-5
TGTGCCAGCAGTTCCTTCAGGGTCGCTAACTATGGCTACACCTTC
CASSSFRVANYGYTF
>TRBJ1-2|NA|NA|TRBV11-3
TGTGCCAGCAGCTTAGATCTAATTGGGGAGGATGGCTACACCTTC
CASSLDLIGEDGYTF
>TRBJ1-2|NA|NA|TRBV27
TGTGCCAGCAGTCCCTATGTCGACAACTATGGCTACACCTTC
CASSPYVDNYGYTF
>TRBJ1-1|NA|NA|TRBV29-1
TGCAGCGTTGAACTTTGGAGACAGCAACCTGAAGCTTTCTTT
CSVELWRQQPEAFF
>TRBJ2-2|once|NA|TRBV11-2
TGTGCCAGCAGCTCTATGAGGGGTGGGTTGGCCGGGGAGCTGTTTTTT
CASSSMRGGLAGELFF
>TRBJ1-6|NA|NA|TRBV7-9
TGTGCCAGCAGCTTCGGACGGGCCCCCTCTAAGTCACCCCTCCACTTT
CASSFGRAPSKSPLHF
>TRBJ1-2|NA|NA|TRBV4-3
TGCGCCAGCAGCCAAAATCCGGGGGGCTATGGCTACACCTTC
CASSQNPGGYGYTF
>TRBJ2-1|NA|NA|TRBV4-1
TGCGCCAGCAGCCAAGAAGAGAGCTTCGAGCTAGCTAGCAATGAGCAGTTCTTC
CASSQEESFELASNEQFF
>TRBJ1-3|NA|NA|TRBV10-3
TGTGCCATCAGTGGGTGTCAGGGAAATGAATCTGGAAACACCATATATTTT
CAISGCQGNESGNTIYF
>TRBJ2-5|NA|NA|TRBV4-1
TGCGCCAGCAGCCAAGATCGCTGGGGGGTAGAGACCCAGTACTTC
CASSQDRWGVETQYF
>TRBJ2-7|NA|TRBD1|TRBV7-9
TGTGCCAGCAGCCCCCCCAAAGGGGGCGTTAACTACGAGCAGTACTTC
CASSPPKGGVNYEQYF
>TRBJ1-2|NA|TRBD1|TRBV5-4
TGTGCCAGCAGCTACCACAGGGGGAGTGGCTACACCTTC
CASSYHRGSGYTF
>TRBJ2-1|NA|TRBD1|TRBV7-2
TGTGCCAGCAGATCGGACAGGGTTTACAATGAGCAGTTCTTC
CASRSDRVYNEQFF
>TRBJ1-4|NA|TRBD1|TRBV27
TGTGCCAGCAGTCCAGGACAGGGGGCAAAGGGGACTAATGAAAAACTGTTTTTT
CASSPGQGAKGTNEKLFF
>TRBJ1-5|once|TRBD1|TRBV7-2
TGTGCCAGCAGCTTAGTGACAGGGTCTGTTGCTCAGCCCCAGCATTTT
CASSLVTGSVAQPQHF
>TRBJ1-2|once|NA|TRBV6-1
TGTGCCAGCAGTCCCTTTTCTAACTATGGCTACACCTTC
CASSPFSNYGYTF
>TRBJ2-3|NA|NA|TRBV6-1
TGTGCCAGCAGTGCCTGGTCTACCCCGAGGACAGATACGCAGTATTTT
CASSAWSTPRTDTQYF
>TRBJ1-1|once|NA|TRBV28
TGTGCCAGCAGACCTCAGATGAACACTGAAGCTTTCTTT
CASRPQMNTEAFF
>TRBJ1-4|NA|NA|TRBV30
TGTGCCTGGAGTAGGATTAAGGAGAAGCCTTGGCCCAATGAAAAACTGTTTTTT
CAWSRIKEKPWPNEKLFF
>TRBJ1-1|few|NA|TRBV5-5
TGTGCCAGCAGCAACAGGACGGCTATGAACACTGAAGCTTTCTTT
CASSNRTAMNTEAFF
>TRBJ1-2|once|NA|TRBV25-1
TGTGCCAGCAGTGACCCAGGCGGGTATGGCTACACCTTC
CASSDPGGYGYTF
>TRBJ2-2|NA|TRBD2|TRBV6-5
TGTGCCAGCCGCACTAGCGGGGAGGACACCGGGGAGCTGTTTTTT
CASRTSGEDTGELFF